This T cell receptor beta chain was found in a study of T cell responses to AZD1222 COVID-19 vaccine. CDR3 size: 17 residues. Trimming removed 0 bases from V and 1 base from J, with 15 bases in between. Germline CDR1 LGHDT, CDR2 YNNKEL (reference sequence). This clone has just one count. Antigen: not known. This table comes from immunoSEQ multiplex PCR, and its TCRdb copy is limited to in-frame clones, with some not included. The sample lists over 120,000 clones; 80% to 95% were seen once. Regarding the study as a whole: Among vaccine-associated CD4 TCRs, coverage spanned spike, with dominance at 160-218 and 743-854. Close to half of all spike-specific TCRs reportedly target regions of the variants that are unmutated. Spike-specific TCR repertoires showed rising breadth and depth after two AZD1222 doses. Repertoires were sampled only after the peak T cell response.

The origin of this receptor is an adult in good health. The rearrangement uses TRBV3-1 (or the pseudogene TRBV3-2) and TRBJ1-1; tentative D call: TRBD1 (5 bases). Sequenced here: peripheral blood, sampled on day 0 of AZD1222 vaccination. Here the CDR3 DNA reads TGTGCCAGCAGCCAAGATCAAAGCCAGGGTTGGAACACTGAAGCTTTCTTT. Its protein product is CASSQDQSQGWNTEAFF.